The 10 T cell receptor beta chains reported below all come from one sample, sequenced in a study of blood T cell repertoires in COVID-19. Data came from immunoSEQ multiplex PCR; TCRdb stores just in-frame clones and leaves some out. This sample has just over 300,000 clones; 65% to 90% occur once, and the top ten carry over 3.5%. Sequenced: PBMCs or T cells enriched from blood (not recorded which). The receptor source for this set is a young man who had recovered from COVID-19.

The chain uses TRBV28 and TRBJ2-3; TRBD2 agrees at 11 bases. The CDR3 consists of 16 residues. Germline V gene data show CDR1 as MDHEN and CDR2 as SYDVKM. Germline trimming cut 3 bases from V and 3 bases from J; bases unmatched to any gene: 5. The CDR3 nucleotides read TGTGCCAGCAGTTTGTTAGCGGGGGGGCTTACAGATACGCAGTATTTT. Its protein is CASSLLAGGLTDTQYF.

The J gene is TRBJ1-2, the V gene TRBV2; 9 nucleotides agree with TRBD1. CDR1 is SNHLY, CDR2 FYNNEI, per germline. Germline trimming cut 6 bases from V and 4 bases from J; bases unmatched to any gene: 6. The CDR3 has 14 amino acids. This CDR3 is CASRWTGAGYGYTF. The CDR3 bases are TGTGCCAGCAGGTGGACAGGGGCGGGCTATGGCTACACCTTC.

The chain employs TRBV9 and TRBJ2-5; 11 bases are shared with TRBD1. The CDR3 extends over 15 amino acids. The V gene's germline CDR1 is SGDLS and CDR2 YYNGEE. The V segment lost 4 bases and the J segment 5 bases; nucleotides outside the gene matches: 7. The CDR3 reads CASSPGQGARETQYF. CDR3 DNA sequence: TGTGCCAGCAGCCCCGGACAGGGGGCGAGGGAGACCCAGTACTTC.

The gene calls are TRBV3-1 (or the pseudogene TRBV3-2) and TRBJ2-2; the match to TRBD2 covers 13 bases. This CDR3 spans 13 amino acids. V shed 10 bases and J 6 bases; nucleotides not matched to a gene: 2. Germline V gene lookup returns CDR1 LGHDT and CDR2 YNNKEL (reference sequence). CDR3 residues: CATGLAGAGELFF. CDR3 DNA: TGTGCCACCGGACTAGCGGGAGCCGGGGAGCTGTTTTTT.

On this clone itself: Other nucleotide sequences in the sample specify the same CDR3. The chain recombines TRBV5-1 with TRBJ1-2, with a weak D call TRBD1 (5 bases). The CDR3 loop spans 14 amino acids. The V end lost 0 bases, the J end lost 3 bases, and 9 bases lay between the germline ends. Germline V gene sequence: CDR1 SGHRS, CDR2 YFSETQ. The DNA for the CDR3 is TGCGCCAGCAGCTTGGGGCAGGGCGACTATGGCTACACCTTC. Translation gives CASSLGQGDYGYTF.

This clone was picked up one time. This chain connects TRBV12-5 to TRBJ1-1, with 9 bases fitting TRBD1. Trimming cost V 6 bases and J 5 bases; bases outside gene matches: 4. Germline CDR1 is LGHNT and CDR2 is FRNRAP. CDR3 size: 13 residues. CDR3 loop: CASGIDRGTEAFF. Here the CDR3 DNA reads TGTGCTAGTGGCATCGACAGGGGGACTGAAGCTTTCTTT.

Comments on this clone: Germline and junction disagree at one end, which may indicate a read error. The sample contains more than one DNA sequence encoding this CDR3. The V call is TRBV24-1, the J call TRBJ2-1, with TRBD2 identical over 7 bases. The germline V gene has CDR1 KGHDR and CDR2 SFDVKD. The CDR3 totals 16 residues. In nucleotides, the CDR3 is TGCGCCACCAGTGATTTGACGGGAGGATCCTACAATGAGCAGTTCTTC. This sequence encodes CATSDLTGGSYNEQFF.

This chain connects TRBV6-5 to TRBJ1-6; maybe TRBD1 (5 bases). Per germline, CDR1 MNHEY and CDR2 SVGAGI. Trimming pared 6 bases from V and 8 bases from J, leaving 17 bases between. CDR3 length: 15 amino acids. CDR3: CASRGTLFPHSPLHF. CDR3 DNA: TGTGCCAGCAGAGGGACTCTTTTCCCACATTCACCCCTCCACTTT.

The J gene is TRBJ1-2, the V gene TRBV27; no reliable D call. The CDR3 has 15 amino acids. The germline gives CDR1 MNHEY, CDR2 SMNVEV (reference sequence). V lost 7 bases to trimming and J lost 5 bases, with 20 bases between them. The CDR3 DNA is TGTGCCAGCAAAGAGCCCCTAGATAGGAGGTATGGCTACACCTTC. Encoded protein: CASKEPLDRRYGYTF.

This clone was observed a few times. The chain links TRBV5-1 to TRBJ2-7; 10 bases map to TRBD1. Per germline, CDR1 SGHRS and CDR2 YFSETQ. This CDR3 is 14 amino acids long. V shed 3 bases, J shed 5 bases, and the junction held 5 bases outside the gene matches. CDR3 sequence reads: CASSWDRGSHEQYF. The CDR3 DNA sequence: TGCGCCAGCAGCTGGGACAGGGGTTCCCACGAGCAGTACTTC.